This passage covers 15 T cell receptor beta chains from one sample sequenced in a study of blood T cell repertoires in COVID-19. Repertoires were generated with immunoSEQ multiplex PCR, while TCRdb's copy carries only in-frame clones and drops some. This table holds 70,000 to 90,000 clones, around 87% found once. Specimen: peripheral blood. The receptors here all came from a man older than 75 with active or convalescent COVID-19.

CDR3 coding DNA: TGTGCCAGTAGTATAGGGCGAGGCGCCGGGGCCAACGTCCTGACTTTC. It encodes CASSIGRGAGANVLTF. The J gene is TRBJ2-6, the V gene TRBV19; D remains ambiguous. From germline, CDR1 is LNHDA and CDR2 SQIVND (reference sequence). The V end was cut by 1 base, the J end by 4 bases, with 11 bases between. This CDR3 contains 16 residues.

This chain connects TRBV5-6 to TRBJ1-4, with 7 bases fitting TRBD1. Trimming took 4 bases from V and 8 from J; bases not matched to a gene: 17. This CDR3 comprises 17 residues. CDR1 and CDR2 from the germline V gene are SGHDT and YYEEEE. Here the CDR3 DNA reads TGTGCCAGCAGCCCCACATACTTCGACAGGGAAGAGGAAAAACTGTTTTTT. Translation gives CASSPTYFDREEEKLFF.

This clone occurred once. For the CDR3, the DNA is TGTGCCAGCAGCTTTGGGACTAGCATTACCGGGGAGCTGTTTTTT. This codes for CASSFGTSITGELFF. The chain combines TRBV7-9 with TRBJ2-2, with 9 positions matching TRBD2. Germline V lookup: CDR1 SEHNR, CDR2 FQNEAQ (reference sequence). V shed 3 bases and J 5 bases; nucleotides not matched to a gene: 4. The CDR3 is made up of 15 amino acids.

The chain has TRBV3-1 (or the pseudogene TRBV3-2) and TRBJ1-5, with TRBD1 matching 9 bases. V trimming: 1 base; J trimming: 8 bases; junction bases outside the gene matches: 15. The CDR3 totals 18 residues. The germline V gene has CDR1 LGHDT and CDR2 YNNKEL (reference sequence). This chain's CDR3 is CASSQAYLLPGQGKPQHF. The DNA of the CDR3 is TGTGCCAGCAGCCAAGCTTACCTCCTACCGGGACAGGGAAAGCCCCAGCATTTT.

The J gene is TRBJ1-3, the V gene TRBV27; D is unresolved. Looked up from germline, CDR1 is MNHEY and CDR2 is SMNVEV (reference sequence). With 8 bases removed from V and 1 base from J, the gap between germline ends came to 15 bases. The CDR3 loop spans 15 amino acids. The CDR3 is CASAPWAESGNTIYF. In DNA form, the CDR3 reads TGTGCCAGCGCACCCTGGGCAGAATCTGGAAACACCATATATTTT.

J is TRBJ1-4 and V is TRBV27; 9 bases are a match to TRBD1. CDR3 length: 15 residues. The germline gives CDR1 MNHEY, CDR2 SMNVEV (reference sequence). The V and J ends lost 4 bases and 9 bases, in that order; junction bases with no gene match: 9. DNA of the CDR3: TGTGCCAGCAGTTCGCTCGGGACAGGGTCGAAAAAACTGTTTTTT. Encoded protein: CASSSLGTGSKKLFF.

V usage is TRBV27 and J usage is TRBJ1-5, with D possibly TRBD1 on 6 matching bases. This CDR3 is 15 amino acids long. The ends were cut back, 5 bases at V and 2 bases at J, with 13 bases in the middle. CDR1 and CDR2 from the germline V gene are MNHEY and SMNVEV (reference sequence). CDR3 DNA: TGTGCCAGCAGTGTCACACAGGGTCGCAATCAGCCCCAGCATTTT. This sequence encodes CASSVTQGRNQPQHF.

This clone was detected only once. The chain employs TRBV7-5 and TRBJ2-5; the DNA was not used to check the table's D call, TRBD1. TRBV7-5 is recorded as a pseudogene. The CDR3 consists of 17 residues. CDR3: CVRSLVGPPQYQETQYF. CDR3 nucleotide sequence: TGTGTCAGAAGCTTAGTTGGGCCTCCCCAGTACCAAGAGACCCAGTACTTC.

This sequence joins TRBV6-4 and TRBJ1-1; 8 bases line up with TRBD1. Per germline, CDR1 MRHNA and CDR2 SNTAGT. CDR3 length equals 15 residues. Trimming removed 7 bases from V and 8 bases from J; junction bases left unmatched: 15. The DNA for the CDR3 is TGTGCCAGCAATACGACAGGGGTGGCCTTTCCCGAAGCTTTCTTT. Residues: CASNTTGVAFPEAFF.

The chain joins TRBV7-8 to TRBJ1-2, with a possible D match to TRBD1 (5 bases). The CDR3 has 15 amino acids. V was clipped by 1 base and J by 2 bases, with 11 bases between them. Germline CDR1 reads SGHVS; CDR2 reads FQNEAQ. The CDR3 loop is CASSLDWTPNYGYTF. DNA for the CDR3: TGTGCCAGCAGCTTAGATTGGACACCCAACTATGGCTACACCTTC.

V gene TRBV7-2 combines with J gene TRBJ2-3; 7 bases are a match to TRBD1. This CDR3 is built from 15 residues. Germline V gene sequence: CDR1 SGHTA, CDR2 FQGNSA. The V and J ends lost 5 bases and 2 bases, in that order; junction bases with no gene match: 7. CDR3 protein: CASSPSGQITDTQYF. The DNA of the CDR3 is TGTGCCAGCAGCCCGTCGGGACAGATCACAGATACGCAGTATTTT.

The chain is built from TRBV2 and TRBJ2-1; 9 bases are shared with TRBD1. This CDR3 is built from 12 residues. The germline V gene encodes CDR1 SNHLY and CDR2 FYNNEI. Losses at the gene ends were 6 bases for V and 10 bases for J; bases not matched to a gene: 4. CDR3 sequence reads: CASSWTGVEQFF. The CDR3 coding sequence is TGTGCCAGCAGCTGGACAGGGGTGGAGCAGTTCTTC. The full variable domain, with the rest looked up from reference TRBV2 and TRBJ2-1, is EPEVTQTPSHQVTQMGQEVILRCVPISNHLYFYWYRQILGQKVEFLVSFYNNEISEKSEIFDDQFSVERPDGSNFTLKIRSTKLEDSAMYFCASSWTGVEQFFGPGTRLTVL.

The CDR3 loop reads CASSSQITDTQYF. DNA for the CDR3: TGTGCCAGCAGTTCCCAAATCACAGATACGCAGTATTTT. The chain joins TRBV27 to TRBJ2-3; D remains ambiguous. From germline, CDR1 is MNHEY and CDR2 SMNVEV (reference sequence). V was cut by 4 bases and J by 2 bases, with 7 bases left in between. This CDR3 region has 13 residues.

V gene TRBV29-1 combines with J gene TRBJ2-3, with D perhaps TRBD2 (5 bases). V was cut by 7 bases and J by 1 base, with 15 bases left in between. Germline V gene data show CDR1 as SQVTM and CDR2 as ANQGSEA. The CDR3 spans 14 residues. CDR3 coding DNA: TGCAGCGCCGTACGAGGGTACGGCACAGATACGCAGTATTTT. This gives the protein CSAVRGYGTDTQYF.

J is TRBJ1-4 and V is TRBV2; D unclear. V lost 0 bases to trimming and J lost 0 bases, with 17 bases between them. This CDR3 has 19 amino acids. Germline V CDR1 and CDR2: SNHLY, FYNNEI. This chain's CDR3 is CASSEALLPNVATNEKLFF. The DNA for the CDR3 is TGTGCCAGCAGTGAAGCGCTTCTCCCTAATGTTGCAACTAATGAAAAACTGTTTTTT.